One and the same sample provided the 30 T cell receptor beta chains below, sequenced in a study of cytomegalovirus exposure and HLA in healthy donors. The PCR was carried out with 60 Vbeta primers and 13 Jbeta primers. The table came from immunoSEQ multiplex PCR; TCRdb's copy has only in-frame clones and leaves some out. In the table there are approximately 70,000 clones, 60% to 80% of which are singletons. The sample consisted of PBMCs. All receptors derive from a man between 60 and 70 years old in good health and CMV-seropositive.

The chain carries TRBV6-1 and TRBJ2-3; D perhaps matches TRBD2 (5 bases). Germline loops: CDR1 MNHNS, CDR2 SASEGT. This CDR3 contains 12 residues. Trimming took 7 bases from V and 0 from J, leaving 5 bases between them. CDR3 nucleotide sequence: TGTGCCAGCAAGCGGAGCACAGATACGCAGTATTTT. Amino acid sequence: CASKRSTDTQYF.

The rearrangement joins TRBV9 to TRBJ2-7, with 10 bases identical to TRBD2. V trimming: 2 bases; J trimming: 3 bases; junction bases outside the gene matches: 5. The germline V gene encodes CDR1 SGDLS and CDR2 YYNGEE. There are 15 residues in the CDR3. CDR3 bases: TGTGCCAGCAGCGTGGGGACTAGCGAGAACTACGAGCAGTACTTC. It is translated as CASSVGTSENYEQYF.

On this clone itself: One end of the junction is discordant with germline, which a read error may explain. DNA for the CDR3: TGCGCCAGCAGCTCAGGGACGCCGACAGGTACGCAGTATTTT. Its protein product is CASSSGTPTGTQYF. This chain links TRBV5-1 with TRBJ2-3; D may be TRBD1 (6 bases). The CDR3 is made up of 14 amino acids. CDR1 is SGHRS and CDR2 is YFSETQ in the germline V gene.

CDR3 nucleotide sequence: TGTGCCAGCAGCCCGCCGGGACTTGACTTCTCTGGGGCCAACGTCCTGACTTTC. Protein: CASSPPGLDFSGANVLTF. V and J are TRBV7-8 and TRBJ2-6; D is possibly TRBD2 (6 bases). Germline CDR1 is SGHVS and CDR2 is FQNEAQ. Deletions cut 5 bases from V and 0 bases from J, with 17 bases between. The CDR3 length is 18 residues.

The chain recombines TRBV11-3 with TRBJ2-7, with a possible D match to TRBD1 (6 bases). Trimming left V 4 bases short and J 0 bases short, with 16 bases between. CDR3 length: 16 amino acids. Germline V lookup: CDR1 SGHNT, CDR2 YENEEA. CDR3 region: CASSSPPGAGSYEQYF. CDR3 sequence (DNA): TGTGCCAGCAGCTCCCCCCCAGGGGCAGGCTCCTACGAGCAGTACTTC. Complete variable domain (other parts from reference TRBV11-3 and TRBJ2-7): EAGVVQSPRYKIIEKKQPVAFWCNPISGHNTLYWYLQNLGQGPELLIRYENEEAVDDSQLPKDRFSAERLKGVDSTLKIQPAELGDSAVYLCASSSPPGAGSYEQYFGPGTRLTVT.

The table lists this clone with a few counts. The chain recombines TRBV6-6 with TRBJ2-7, with 7 positions matching TRBD2. Germline values: CDR1 MNHNY, CDR2 SVGAGI (reference sequence). This CDR3 is 13 amino acids long. V lost 6 bases, J lost 3 bases, and 5 bases stayed unmatched. The CDR3 here is CASRRTSFYEQYF. The CDR3 DNA reads as TGTGCCAGCAGGCGGACTAGTTTCTACGAGCAGTACTTC.

This clone came up a few times. The chain has TRBV5-1 and TRBJ1-6; D gene unclear. The V gene lost 4 bases and the J gene lost 3 bases, with 8 bases spanning the gap. From germline, CDR1 is SGHRS and CDR2 YFSETQ. This CDR3 has 14 amino acids. Here the CDR3 reads CASSVDLYNSPLHF. The CDR3, as DNA: TGCGCCAGCAGCGTGGATCTCTATAATTCACCCCTCCACTTT.

The rearrangement uses TRBV19 and TRBJ2-5, with TRBD2 matching over 11 bases. CDR3 length: 16 amino acids. The V and J ends lost 5 bases and 4 bases, in that order; junction bases with no gene match: 9. Germline CDR1 and CDR2: LNHDA and SQIVND (reference sequence). CDR3 protein: CASSSLAGGPGETQYF. For the CDR3, the DNA is TGTGCCAGTAGTTCTTTAGCGGGAGGGCCTGGAGAGACCCAGTACTTC.

A few counts support this clone. CDR3 sequence: CASSLDRKETQYF. For the CDR3, the DNA is TGTGCCAGCAGCTTGGACAGGAAAGAGACCCAGTACTTC. This chain connects TRBV5-4 to TRBJ2-5, with D possibly being TRBD1 (5 bases). The CDR3 extends over 13 amino acids. The V gene's germline CDR1 is SGHNT and CDR2 YYREEE (reference sequence). Trimming shortened V by 0 bases and J by 3 bases, and 6 bases separated the two germline ends.

This sequence joins TRBV18 and TRBJ2-3; tentatively, D is TRBD1 (5 bases). V was shortened by 5 bases and J by 4 bases, with 19 bases between the two germline ends. Germline CDR1 and CDR2: KGHSH and LQKENI. The CDR3 contains 16 residues. The CDR3 coding sequence is TGTGCCAGCTCAGCAAACCGACAGTCTGGGGCAGATACGCAGTATTTT. Its translation is CASSANRQSGADTQYF.

This chain's CDR3 is CASSLETGSTDTQYF. Here the CDR3 DNA reads TGTGCCAGCAGCTTAGAAACCGGGAGCACAGATACGCAGTATTTT. The chain recombines TRBV11-3 with TRBJ2-3; D gene uncertain. V was clipped by 0 bases and J by 0 bases, with 7 bases between them. Germline values: CDR1 SGHNT, CDR2 YENEEA. This CDR3 comprises 15 residues.

The chain combines TRBV7-9 with TRBJ2-1, with D possibly TRBD2 on 5 matching bases. V lost 0 bases to trimming and J lost 8 bases, with 17 bases between them. Per germline, CDR1 SEHNR and CDR2 FQNEAQ (reference sequence). The CDR3 is 16 residues long. CDR3 protein: CASSLAGIAPGDEQFF. In DNA, the CDR3 is TGTGCCAGCAGCTTAGCGGGAATAGCCCCCGGGGATGAGCAGTTCTTC.

The chain uses TRBV6-5 and TRBJ2-3; 8 bases are a match to TRBD2. The J segment lost 4 bases and the V segment lost 3 bases, leaving 6 bases of the junction unmatched. Germline CDR1 is MNHEY and CDR2 is SVGAGI. The CDR3 extends over 15 amino acids. This CDR3 is CASSYGASGSDTQYF. The CDR3 nucleotides are TGTGCCAGCAGTTATGGGGCTAGCGGGTCAGATACGCAGTATTTT.

This clone is a singleton in its sample. V is TRBV19 and J is TRBJ2-1, with 8 bases matching TRBD2. The ends lost 3 bases at V and 0 bases at J; junction bases unmatched: 10. CDR3 length: 18 residues. Germline V gene data show CDR1 as LNHDA and CDR2 as SQIVND (reference sequence). The CDR3 coding sequence is TGTGCCAGTAGTATTGTGGCGGGAGGCCCTAGCTCCTACAATGAGCAGTTCTTC. It encodes CASSIVAGGPSSYNEQFF.

The chain couples TRBV7-9 to TRBJ1-1; no definite D call. The V and J ends lost 8 bases and 0 bases respectively, with 16 bases between them. The CDR3 consists of 15 residues. In germline, CDR1 is SEHNR, CDR2 FQNEAQ (reference sequence). As DNA, the CDR3 is TGTGCCAGCTTCCCCCAAGCTTCCATGAACACTGAAGCTTTCTTT. Amino acids: CASFPQASMNTEAFF. The full variable domain, rest sourced from reference TRBV7-9 and TRBJ1-1, is DTGVSQNPRHKITKRGQNVTFRCDPISEHNRLYWYRQTLGQGPEFLTYFQNEAQLEKSRLLSDRFSAERPKGSFSTLEIQRTEQGDSAMYLCASFPQASMNTEAFFGQGTRLTVV.

This clone was counted only a few times. The rearrangement joins TRBV5-6 to TRBJ1-4; no definite D call. CDR1 and CDR2 (germline): SGHDT, YYEEEE. V was shortened by 4 bases and J by 7 bases, with 20 bases between the two germline ends. CDR3 length: 16 amino acids. The CDR3 sequence is CASSLTDPGVSEKLFF. CDR3 DNA: TGTGCCAGCAGCCTCACGGATCCCGGGGTAAGTGAAAAACTGTTTTTT. Drawing the rest from reference TRBV5-6 and TRBJ1-4, the complete variable domain is DAGVTQSPTHLIKTRGQQVTLRCSPKSGHDTVSWYQQALGQGPQFIFQYYEEEERQRGNFPDRFSGHQFPNYSSELNVNALLLGDSALYLCASSLTDPGVSEKLFFGSGTQLSVL.

The rearrangement links TRBV29-1 to TRBJ2-3, with D possibly TRBD2 on 7 matching bases. Per the germline V gene, CDR1 is SQVTM and CDR2 is ANQGSEA. The V end lost 6 bases, the J end lost 3 bases, and 19 bases lay between the germline ends. The CDR3 contains 15 residues. The CDR3 here is CSVGGGSGPTDTQYF. CDR3 DNA: TGCAGCGTGGGGGGGGGCAGCGGTCCGACAGATACGCAGTATTTT.

The CDR3 here is CSVEATANTEAFF. The DNA of the CDR3 is TGCAGCGTTGAAGCGACAGCCAACACTGAAGCTTTCTTT. The rearrangement joins TRBV29-1 to TRBJ1-1; the D gene is possibly TRBD1 (5 bases). The ends were cut back, 1 base at V and 2 bases at J, with 8 bases in the middle. The CDR3 is made up of 13 amino acids. Looked up from germline, CDR1 is SQVTM and CDR2 is ANQGSEA.

The chain uses TRBV6-5 and TRBJ1-1; possibly TRBD1 for D (5 bases). The CDR3 is made up of 15 amino acids. V was cut by 0 bases and J by 5 bases, with 13 bases left in between. The V gene's germline CDR1 is MNHEY and CDR2 SVGAGI. This CDR3 reads CASSYSQGGRTEAFF. For the CDR3, the DNA is TGTGCCAGCAGTTACTCCCAGGGAGGACGGACTGAAGCTTTCTTT.

The V call is TRBV6-6, the J call TRBJ2-7, with D perhaps TRBD1 (6 bases). There are 13 residues in the CDR3. Germline V gives CDR1 MNHNY, CDR2 SVGAGI (reference sequence). V was cut by 6 bases and J by 1 base, with 10 bases left in between. In DNA, the CDR3 is TGTGCCAGCAGCCCCGGACAGTCCTACGAGCAGTACTTC. Amino acid sequence: CASSPGQSYEQYF.

The chain combines TRBV18 with TRBJ1-5, with 9 bases that match TRBD1. V gave up 4 bases and J gave up 4 bases; unmatched junction bases: 2. Germline lookup yields CDR1 KGHSH and CDR2 LQKENI. The CDR3 loop spans 14 amino acids. CDR3 DNA sequence: TGTGCCAGCTCACGGGACAGGGAGAATCAGCCCCAGCATTTT. Protein: CASSRDRENQPQHF. Based on the CDR3 plus reference TRBV18 and TRBJ1-5, the full variable domain is NAGVMQNPRHLVRRRGQEARLRCSPMKGHSHVYWYRQLPEEGLKFMVYLQKENIIDESGMPKERFSAEFPKEGPSILRIQQVVRGDSAAYFCASSRDRENQPQHFGDGTRLSIL.

Only one count was recorded for this clone. The chain uses TRBV19 and TRBJ2-3, with 9 bases lining up with TRBD1. CDR1 LNHDA and CDR2 SQIVND come from the germline V gene (reference sequence). J was trimmed by 6 bases and V by 3 bases; bases with no gene match: 7. CDR3 size: 15 residues. CDR3 DNA sequence: TGTGCCAGTAGTATTGGACAGGGGAGTTCGGATACGCAGTATTTT. This gives the protein CASSIGQGSSDTQYF.

The chain combines TRBV5-4 with TRBJ2-5; 8 nucleotides align to TRBD1. Germline values: CDR1 SGHNT, CDR2 YYREEE (reference sequence). The length of the CDR3 is 14 residues. V shed 3 bases, J shed 5 bases, and the junction held 6 bases outside the gene matches. DNA for the CDR3: TGTGCCAGCAGCTCGGACAGGGCTGGGGAGACCCAGTACTTC. Translated: CASSSDRAGETQYF.

V is TRBV29-1 and J is TRBJ1-1; TRBD1 might be the D (5 bases). From germline, CDR1 is SQVTM and CDR2 ANQGSEA. This CDR3 is built from 13 residues. The V and J ends lost 3 bases and 1 base respectively, with 9 bases between them. This CDR3 reads CSVDQGGNTEAFF. The CDR3 DNA follows: TGCAGCGTTGATCAGGGAGGGAACACTGAAGCTTTCTTT. The full variable domain, with the rest looked up from reference TRBV29-1 and TRBJ1-1, is SAVISQKPSRDICQRGTSLTIQCQVDSQVTMMFWYRQQPGQSLTLIATANQGSEATYESGFVIDKFPISRPNLTFSTLTVSNMSPEDSSIYLCSVDQGGNTEAFFGQGTRLTVV.

The chain links TRBV1 to TRBJ2-4; TRBD1 is the table's D call and was not checked against the DNA. TRBV1 is described as a pseudogene. This CDR3 has 17 residues. The CDR3 DNA follows: TGCACCAGCGTACAAAAGAGGGCAGGGGGCGATATCAACATTCAGTACTTC. Its protein product is CTSVQKRAGGDINIQYF.

The gene calls are TRBV6-5 and TRBJ1-1, with unresolved D. Germline assignment: CDR1 MNHEY and CDR2 SVGAGI. V was pared by 5 bases and J by 2 bases, with 15 bases between. The CDR3 consists of 15 residues. CDR3 bases: TGTGCCAGCAGTGGAGGACTCACATTTAACACTGAAGCTTTCTTT. Translated, it gives CASSGGLTFNTEAFF.

This chain links TRBV6-5 with TRBJ2-3, with 7 nucleotides matching TRBD2. With 5 bases clipped from V and 11 bases from J, the junction kept 4 bases outside the gene matches. Germline CDR1 and CDR2: MNHEY and SVGAGI. CDR3 length: 11 amino acids. The CDR3 nucleotides are TGTGCCAGCAGTCCTGGGGGGGGGCAGTATTTT. Protein: CASSPGGGQYF.

This chain connects TRBV6-4 to TRBJ1-2; 7 positions agree with TRBD1. This CDR3 has 14 residues. The trim removed 2 bases at V and 4 bases at J, leaving 4 bases unmatched. In germline, CDR1 is MRHNA, CDR2 SNTAGT. The CDR3 region has the DNA TGTGCCAGCAGTGACCAGACAGGGCGCTATGGCTACACCTTC. Its translation is CASSDQTGRYGYTF.

J is TRBJ1-2 and V is TRBV4-1; 9 bases are shared with TRBD1. The V segment lost 4 bases and the J segment 6 bases; nucleotides outside the gene matches: 9. CDR1 and CDR2 (germline): MGHRA, YSYEKL. This CDR3 has 15 amino acids. The CDR3 reads CASSREPGTGNGYTF. CDR3 in DNA: TGCGCCAGCAGCCGGGAGCCCGGGACAGGGAATGGCTACACCTTC.

The CDR3 nucleotides read TGTGCCACCAGGAGCGGGGTGGGATCCGCCCAGTACTTC. Its protein product is CATRSGVGSAQYF. This chain joins TRBV6-5 and TRBJ2-5, with 7 bases that match TRBD2. There are 13 residues in the CDR3. Germline trimming cut 10 bases from V and 9 bases from J; bases unmatched to any gene: 14. Germline loops: CDR1 MNHEY, CDR2 SVGAGI.